Listed below are T cell receptor beta chains from one sample, sequenced in a study of blood T cell dynamics during melanoma immunotherapy. Some clones are missing from TCRdb's copy, which holds only in-frame ones; the method was immunoSEQ multiplex PCR. The sample shows fewer than 25,000 clones, roughly 86% of them seen only once. Sequenced here: blood, sampled from a patient treated with checkpoint blockade. All receptors derive from a human donor with melanoma. The CDR3 runs from the conserved cysteine through the conserved F or W. The D gene is left open where the match is weak. Size tells how often a clone was seen (once, few, many) or the class of an expanded clone, and some rows leave it out.

d_call: NA
clone_size: NA
v_call: TRBV19
j_call: TRBJ1-1
cdr3_nt: TGTGCCAGTAGTTCACGGGGGACTGAAGCTTTCTTT
cdr3_aa: CASSSRGTEAFF

d_call: NA
clone_size: NA
v_call: TRBV7-9
j_call: TRBJ1-2
cdr3_nt: TGTGCCAGCAGCCCAGGGGAAAACTATGGCTACACCTTC
cdr3_aa: CASSPGENYGYTF

d_call: TRBD1
clone_size: NA
v_call: TRBV9
j_call: TRBJ1-4
cdr3_nt: TGTGCCAGCAGCGCGGTGGGACAGGGGAGGGAAAAACTGTTTTTT
cdr3_aa: CASSAVGQGREKLFF

d_call: NA
clone_size: NA
v_call: TRBV20-1
j_call: TRBJ1-1
cdr3_nt: TGCAGTGCCCGGGACAAGACTGAAGCTTTCTTT
cdr3_aa: CSARDKTEAFF

d_call: NA
clone_size: NA
v_call: TRBV18
j_call: TRBJ1-1
cdr3_nt: TGTGCCAGCTCACCACGCGTTTCGGAGAACACTGAAGCTTTCTTT
cdr3_aa: CASSPRVSENTEAFF

d_call: NA
clone_size: once
v_call: TRBV5-1
j_call: TRBJ1-3
cdr3_nt: TGCGCCAGCAGCTACCGCCAGGGAGACACCATATATTTT
cdr3_aa: CASSYRQGDTIYF

d_call: TRBD2
clone_size: NA
v_call: TRBV2
j_call: TRBJ2-1
cdr3_nt: TGTGCCAGCAGTGAACAGGCTAGCGGGTCTCTTAGCTCCTACAATGAGCAGTTCTTC
cdr3_aa: CASSEQASGSLSSYNEQFF

d_call: TRBD2
clone_size: NA
v_call: TRBV29-1
j_call: TRBJ2-7
cdr3_nt: TGCAGCGGACAAGAAGCGGGATACGAGCAGTACTTC
cdr3_aa: CSGQEAGYEQYF

d_call: NA
clone_size: NA
v_call: TRBV5-1
j_call: TRBJ2-7
cdr3_nt: TGCGCCAGCAGCGACCGGGGCCCGACGGGGGAGCAGTACTTC
cdr3_aa: CASSDRGPTGEQYF

d_call: NA
clone_size: NA
v_call: TRBV5-1
j_call: TRBJ2-2
cdr3_nt: TGCGCCAGCAGCTTTCGACCCAGGGAACGACTTCCGAACACCGGGGAGCTGTTTTTT
cdr3_aa: CASSFRPRERLPNTGELFF

d_call: NA
clone_size: NA
v_call: TRBV7-2
j_call: TRBJ2-5
cdr3_nt: TGTGCCAGCAGCTTAATAGCATACGGCGGAGAGACCCAGTACTTC
cdr3_aa: CASSLIAYGGETQYF

d_call: TRBD1
clone_size: NA
v_call: TRBV11-2
j_call: TRBJ1-4
cdr3_nt: TGTGCCTGCAAGAGGGGAAGGGGGCCCTCTAATGAAAAACTGTTTTTT
cdr3_aa: CACKRGRGPSNEKLFF

d_call: NA
clone_size: NA
v_call: TRBV7-2
j_call: TRBJ1-1
cdr3_nt: TGTGCCAGCAGCTTAATGCAGACGAACACTGAAGCTTTCTTT
cdr3_aa: CASSLMQTNTEAFF

d_call: NA
clone_size: NA
v_call: TRBV9
j_call: TRBJ1-2
cdr3_nt: TGTGCCAGCAGCGTAGCCGGAGGGGGATATGGCTACACCTTC
cdr3_aa: CASSVAGGGYGYTF

d_call: NA
clone_size: few
v_call: TRBV9
j_call: TRBJ1-5
cdr3_nt: TGTGCCAGCAGCCGGGACCGCGATCAGCCCCAGCATTTT
cdr3_aa: CASSRDRDQPQHF

d_call: TRBD2
clone_size: few
v_call: TRBV7-8
j_call: TRBJ2-7
cdr3_nt: TGTGCCAGCAGCTTAGGCGGGGCGGGGGGGACCTACGAGCAGTACTTC
cdr3_aa: CASSLGGAGGTYEQYF